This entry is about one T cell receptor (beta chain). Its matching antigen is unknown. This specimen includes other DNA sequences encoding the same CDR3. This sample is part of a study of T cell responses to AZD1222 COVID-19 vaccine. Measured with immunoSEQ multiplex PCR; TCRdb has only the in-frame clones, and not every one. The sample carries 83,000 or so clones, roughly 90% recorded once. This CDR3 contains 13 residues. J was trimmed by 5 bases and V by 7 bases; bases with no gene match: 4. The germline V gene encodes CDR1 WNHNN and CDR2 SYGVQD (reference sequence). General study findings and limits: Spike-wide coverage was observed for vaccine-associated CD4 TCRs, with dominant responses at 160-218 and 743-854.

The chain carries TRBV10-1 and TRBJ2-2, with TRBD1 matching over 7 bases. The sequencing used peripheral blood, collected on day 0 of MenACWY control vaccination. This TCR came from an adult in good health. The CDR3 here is CASTPGGTGELFF. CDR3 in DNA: TGCGCCAGCACTCCAGGGGGTACCGGGGAGCTGTTTTTT.